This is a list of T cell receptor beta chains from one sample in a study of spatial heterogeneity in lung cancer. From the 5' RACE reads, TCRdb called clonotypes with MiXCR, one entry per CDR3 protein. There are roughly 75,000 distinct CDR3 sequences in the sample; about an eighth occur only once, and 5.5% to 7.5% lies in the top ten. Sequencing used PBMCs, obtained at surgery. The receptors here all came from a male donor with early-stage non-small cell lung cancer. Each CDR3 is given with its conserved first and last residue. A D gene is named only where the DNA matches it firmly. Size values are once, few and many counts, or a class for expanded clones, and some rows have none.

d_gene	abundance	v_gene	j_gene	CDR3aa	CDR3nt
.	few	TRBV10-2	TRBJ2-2	CASSDLSYTGELFF	TGCGCCAGCAGTGACTTGTCCTACACCGGGGAGCTGTTTTTT
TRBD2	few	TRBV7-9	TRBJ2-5	CASGTLAGREETQYF	TGTGCCAGCGGAACCCTAGCGGGAAGGGAAGAGACCCAGTACTTC
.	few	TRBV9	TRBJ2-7	CASSHQGGNEQYF	TGTGCCAGCAGCCACCAGGGAGGTAACGAGCAGTACTTC
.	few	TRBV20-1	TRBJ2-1	CSARVRNEQFF	TGCAGTGCTAGAGTACGCAATGAGCAGTTCTTC
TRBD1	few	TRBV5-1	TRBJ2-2	CASSRRQGAANTGELFF	TGCGCCAGCAGCAGAAGACAGGGAGCCGCGAACACCGGGGAGCTGTTTTTT
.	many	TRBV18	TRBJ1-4	CASSPTENEKLFF	TGTGCCAGCTCACCTACAGAAAATGAAAAACTGTTTTTT
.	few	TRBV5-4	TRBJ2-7	CASSRREGSVYEQYF	TGTGCCAGCAGCCGCCGTGAGGGTTCGGTGTACGAGCAGTACTTC
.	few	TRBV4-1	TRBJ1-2	CASSQPRRGPNYGYTF	TGCGCCAGCAGCCAACCCCGGCGGGGGCCCAACTATGGCTACACCTTC
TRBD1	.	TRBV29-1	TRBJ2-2	CSAGGLAGELFF	TGCAGTGCAGGGGGCTTGGCCGGGGAGCTGTTTTTT
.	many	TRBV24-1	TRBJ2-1	CATRSTRGRNEQFF	TGTGCCACCAGATCCACGAGGGGAAGGAATGAGCAGTTCTTC
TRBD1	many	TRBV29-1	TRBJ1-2	CSVERGQGDYGYTF	TGCAGCGTTGAAAGGGGTCAGGGGGACTATGGCTACACCTTC
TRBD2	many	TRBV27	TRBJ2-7	CASSPLGLVEAYEQYF	TGTGCCAGCAGTCCCCTAGGACTAGTAGAAGCCTACGAGCAGTACTTC
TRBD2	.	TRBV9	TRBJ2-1	CASSPRLAGGGQFF	TGTGCCAGCAGCCCCCGGCTAGCGGGAGGGGGGCAGTTCTTC
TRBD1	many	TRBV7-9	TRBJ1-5	CASSPGTGPYNQPQHF	TGTGCCAGCAGCCCCGGGACAGGGCCTTACAATCAGCCCCAGCATTTT
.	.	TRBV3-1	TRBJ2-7	CASSQLGRGFYEQYF	TGTGCCAGCAGCCAACTTGGCAGGGGTTTCTACGAGCAGTACTTC
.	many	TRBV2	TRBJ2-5	CASGQYQETQYF	TGTGCCAGCGGACAGTACCAAGAGACCCAGTACTTC
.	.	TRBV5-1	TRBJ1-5	CASSLNWTYSNQPQHF	TGCGCCAGCAGCCTGAACTGGACCTATAGCAATCAGCCCCAGCATTTT
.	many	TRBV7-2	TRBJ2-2	CASSPPRGGNTGELFF	TGTGCCAGCAGCCCACCCAGGGGCGGGAACACCGGGGAGCTGTTTTTT
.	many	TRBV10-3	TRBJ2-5	CAIRTQETQYF	TGTGCCATCAGGACCCAAGAGACCCAGTACTTC
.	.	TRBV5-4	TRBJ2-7	CASSSVGAYEQYF	TGTGCCAGCAGCTCTGTGGGAGCCTACGAGCAGTACTTC
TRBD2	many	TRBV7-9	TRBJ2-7	CASSLLAGVGEQYF	TGTGCCAGCAGCTTACTAGCGGGAGTAGGGGAGCAGTACTTC
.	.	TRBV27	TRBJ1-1	CASSFGQGAEAFF	TGTGCCAGCAGTTTCGGTCAGGGTGCTGAAGCTTTCTTT
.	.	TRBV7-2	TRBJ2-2	CASSLGVARELFF	TGTGCCAGCAGCTTAGGAGTTGCCAGGGAGCTGTTTTTT
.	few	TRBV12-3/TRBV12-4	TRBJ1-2	CASSSNRLYGYTF	TGTGCCAGCAGTTCGAACAGACTCTATGGCTACACCTTC
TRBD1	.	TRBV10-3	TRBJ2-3	CAISERTGSTDTQYF	TGTGCCATCAGTGAACGGACAGGAAGCACAGATACGCAGTATTTT
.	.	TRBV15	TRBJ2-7	CATSGETHGSYEQYF	TGTGCCACCAGCGGAGAGACGCACGGCTCCTACGAGCAGTACTTC
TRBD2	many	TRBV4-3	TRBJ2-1	CASSQREAGGLDEQFF	TGCGCCAGCAGCCAGAGGGAGGCGGGAGGTTTGGATGAGCAGTTCTTC
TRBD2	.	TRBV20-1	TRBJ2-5	CSAGRALAGFQETQYF	TGCAGTGCCGGGAGGGCGCTAGCGGGCTTCCAAGAGACCCAGTACTTC
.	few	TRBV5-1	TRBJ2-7	CASSLQTGAYEQYF	TGCGCCAGCAGCCTCCAGACAGGAGCTTACGAGCAGTACTTC
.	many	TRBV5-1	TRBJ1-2	CASSLTTTAGYTF	TGCGCCAGCAGCCTCACGACGACGGCTGGCTACACCTTC
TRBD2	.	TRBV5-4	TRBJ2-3	CASSPPPGGAPSTDTQYF	TGTGCCAGCAGCCCACCCCCGGGAGGGGCCCCTAGCACAGATACGCAGTATTTT
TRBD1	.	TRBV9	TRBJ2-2	CASSVNTGGKDTGELFF	TGTGCCAGCAGCGTTAACACAGGGGGCAAGGACACCGGGGAGCTGTTTTTT